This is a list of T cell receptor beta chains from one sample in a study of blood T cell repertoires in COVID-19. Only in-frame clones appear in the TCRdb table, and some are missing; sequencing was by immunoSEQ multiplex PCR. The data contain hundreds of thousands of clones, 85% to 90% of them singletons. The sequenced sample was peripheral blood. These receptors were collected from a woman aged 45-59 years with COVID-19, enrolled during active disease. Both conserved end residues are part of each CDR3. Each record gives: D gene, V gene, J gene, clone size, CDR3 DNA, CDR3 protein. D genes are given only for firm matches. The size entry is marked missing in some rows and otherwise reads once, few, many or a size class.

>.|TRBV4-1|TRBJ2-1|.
TGCGCCAGCAGCCAATACAGAAGCAATGAGCAGTTCTTC
CASSQYRSNEQFF
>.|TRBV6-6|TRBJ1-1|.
TGTGCCAGCAGTTACACCAGGGATGGTGAAGCTTTCTTT
CASSYTRDGEAFF
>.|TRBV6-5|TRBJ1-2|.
TGTGCCAGCAGTTACGTGCAGGGCCCCTATGGCTACACCTTC
CASSYVQGPYGYTF
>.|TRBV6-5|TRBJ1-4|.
TGTGCCAGCAGTTATACAACTAATGAAAAACTGTTTTTT
CASSYTTNEKLFF
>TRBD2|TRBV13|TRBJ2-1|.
TGTGCCAGCAGCTTAGTGGGCGGGAGTTTTGGGGGGGAGCAGTTCTTC
CASSLVGGSFGGEQFF
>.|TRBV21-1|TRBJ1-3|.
TGTGCCAGCAGCGTACAGGGCCTTAGAGGAAACACCATATATTTT
CASSVQGLRGNTIYF
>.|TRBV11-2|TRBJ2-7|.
TGTGCCAGCAGCCCCGGGGCCTACGAGCAGTACTTC
CASSPGAYEQYF
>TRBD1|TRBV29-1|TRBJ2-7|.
TGCAGCGCCTCCGGGACAGTGTCCTACGAGCAGTACTTC
CSASGTVSYEQYF
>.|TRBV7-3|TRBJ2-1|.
TGTGCCAGCAGCTTAATGATCCGGGAGCGGCAGTTCTTC
CASSLMIRERQFF
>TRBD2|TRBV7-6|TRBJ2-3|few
TGTGCCAGCAGCTTAGGTGTGGCGGGAGGGTCTGATACGCAGTATTTT
CASSLGVAGGSDTQYF
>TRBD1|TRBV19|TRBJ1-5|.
TGTGCCAGTAAGGACAGGGATGGTCAGCCCCAGCATTTT
CASKDRDGQPQHF
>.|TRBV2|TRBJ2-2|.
TGTGCCAGCAGTGCAGCAGTGAGGAACACCGGGGAGCTGTTTTTT
CASSAAVRNTGELFF
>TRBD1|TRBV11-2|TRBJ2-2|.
TGTGCCGTCGGGACAGGGGGCCCCGGGGAGCTGTTTTTT
CAVGTGGPGELFF
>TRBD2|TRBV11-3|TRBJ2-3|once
TGTGCCAGCAGCCCAACCGGCGGTAGCGGGAGGGCCCCGAATACGCAGTATTTT
CASSPTGGSGRAPNTQYF
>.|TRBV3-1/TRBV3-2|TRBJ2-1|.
TGTGCCAGCAGCCAACGAACCGAGTCGGGACACTACAATGAGCAGTTCTTC
CASSQRTESGHYNEQFF
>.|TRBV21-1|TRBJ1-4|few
TGTGCCAGCAGTGGAGGACAGTATAATGAAAAACTGTTTTTT
CASSGGQYNEKLFF
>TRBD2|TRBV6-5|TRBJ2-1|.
TGTGCCAGCAGTTCCCGTAGCGGGAGGGGCACTGAGCAGTTCTTC
CASSSRSGRGTEQFF
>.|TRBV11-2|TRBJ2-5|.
TGTGCCAGCAGCTTAGAGGTGGGGGGAAGAGAGACCCAGTACTTC
CASSLEVGGRETQYF
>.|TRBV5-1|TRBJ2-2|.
TGCGCCAGCAGCTTGGAAAGCGCCACCGGCGCCGGGGAGCTGTTTTTT
CASSLESATGAGELFF
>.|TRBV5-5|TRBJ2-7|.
TGTGCCAGCAGCTTGTACCCGCCGGGGAGTTACGAGCAGTACTTC
CASSLYPPGSYEQYF
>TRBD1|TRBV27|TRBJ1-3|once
TGTGCCAGCAGACCTGGACAGGGCGGCGGAAACACCATATATTTT
CASRPGQGGGNTIYF
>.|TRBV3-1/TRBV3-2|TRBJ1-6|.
TGTGCCAGCAGGCATGACTCATCACCCCTCCACTTT
CASRHDSSPLHF
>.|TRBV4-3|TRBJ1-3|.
TGCGCCAGCAGCTACTCCTATGGCTCTGGAAACACCATATATTTT
CASSYSYGSGNTIYF
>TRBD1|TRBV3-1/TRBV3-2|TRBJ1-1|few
TGTGCCAGCAGCTATCGACAGGGGGCGAACACTGAAGCTTTCTTT
CASSYRQGANTEAFF